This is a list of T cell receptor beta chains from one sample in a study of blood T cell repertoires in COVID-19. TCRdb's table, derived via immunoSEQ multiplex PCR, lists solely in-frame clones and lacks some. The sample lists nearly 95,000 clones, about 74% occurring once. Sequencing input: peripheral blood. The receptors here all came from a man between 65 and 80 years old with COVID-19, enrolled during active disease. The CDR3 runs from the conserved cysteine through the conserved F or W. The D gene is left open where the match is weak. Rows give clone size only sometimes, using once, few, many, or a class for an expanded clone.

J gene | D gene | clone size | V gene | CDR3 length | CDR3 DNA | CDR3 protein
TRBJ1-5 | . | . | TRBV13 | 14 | TGTGCCAGCAGCTTCGGCAGGGACAATCAGCCCCAGCATTTT | CASSFGRDNQPQHF
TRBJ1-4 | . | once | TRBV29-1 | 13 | TGCAGCGTTGGCCGTGGAGGGGATGAAAAACTGTTTTTT | CSVGRGGDEKLFF
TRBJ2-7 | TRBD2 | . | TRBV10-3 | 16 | TGTGCCATCAGTGAGTTTAGCGGGAGGGCCTTCGGGGAGCAGTACTTC | CAISEFSGRAFGEQYF
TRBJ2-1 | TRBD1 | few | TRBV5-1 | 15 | TGCGCCAGCAGCTCGGGACAGAGCTCCTACAATGAGCAGTTCTTC | CASSSGQSSYNEQFF
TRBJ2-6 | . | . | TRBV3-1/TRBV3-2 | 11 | TGTGCCAGCAGCCACCATAACGTCCTGACTTTC | CASSHHNVLTF
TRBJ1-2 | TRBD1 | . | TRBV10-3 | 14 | TGTGCCTCCACCTTGCAGGGGGCGTTGTATGGCTACACCTTC | CASTLQGALYGYTF
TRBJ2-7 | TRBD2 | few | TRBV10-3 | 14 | TGTGCCATCAGTGGGGGACTAGCGGGAGACGAGCAGTACTTC | CAISGGLAGDEQYF
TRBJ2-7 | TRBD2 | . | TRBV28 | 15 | TGTGCCAGCAGTTTAGGGCTAGCGGGGGGCTACGAGCAGTACTTC | CASSLGLAGGYEQYF
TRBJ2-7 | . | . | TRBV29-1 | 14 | TGCAGCGTTGTGGTGGGGGGAGATAGGGTCGAGCAGTACTTC | CSVVVGGDRVEQYF
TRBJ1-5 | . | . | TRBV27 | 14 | TGTGCCAGCATGGGGAGGGCAGGGATCGGGCCCCAGCATTTT | CASMGRAGIGPQHF
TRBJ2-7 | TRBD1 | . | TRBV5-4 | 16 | TGTGCCAGCAGCTTGGGAGGGACAGGGATTTTCTACGAGCAGTACTTC | CASSLGGTGIFYEQYF
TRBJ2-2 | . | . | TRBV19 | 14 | TGTGCCAGTAAGGCGGGACTGGGAATCGGGGAGCTGTTTTTT | CASKAGLGIGELFF
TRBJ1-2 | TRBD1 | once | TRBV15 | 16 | TGTGCCACCAGCACATCCCGGGACAGGGCTTTGTATGGCTACACCTTC | CATSTSRDRALYGYTF
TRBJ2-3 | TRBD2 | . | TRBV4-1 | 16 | TGCGCCAGCAGCCTATGGGACTACGGACGAACAGATACGCAGTATTTT | CASSLWDYGRTDTQYF
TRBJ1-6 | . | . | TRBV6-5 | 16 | TGTGCCAGCAGTTACTCTCACTTGGGGGGAAGTTCACCCCTCCACTTT | CASSYSHLGGSSPLHF
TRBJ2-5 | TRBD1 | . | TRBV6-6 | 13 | TGTGCCAGCAGTCGACAGGGGTCAGAGACCCAGTACTTC | CASSRQGSETQYF
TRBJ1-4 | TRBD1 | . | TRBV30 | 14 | TGTGCCTGGAGGAGAGGGACAGGCGGTGAAAAACTGTTTTTT | CAWRRGTGGEKLFF
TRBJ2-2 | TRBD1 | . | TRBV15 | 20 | TGTGCCACCAGTATACGACCCCTTAAAGCCCGACAGGGGGCAACCGGGGAGCTGTTTTTT | CATSIRPLKARQGATGELFF
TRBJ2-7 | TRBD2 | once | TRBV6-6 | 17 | TGTGCCAGCAGTCAGCCCGGGACTAGCGATTTAGCCTACGAGCAGTACTTC | CASSQPGTSDLAYEQYF
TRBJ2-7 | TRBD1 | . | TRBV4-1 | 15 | TGCGCCAGCAGCCAACCGGGACAGGGGGCCTACGAGCAGTACTTC | CASSQPGQGAYEQYF
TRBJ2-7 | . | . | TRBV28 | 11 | TGTGCCAGCAGTCCGCGCGAGGGGCAGTACTTC | CASSPREGQYF
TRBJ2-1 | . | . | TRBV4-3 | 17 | TGCGCCAGCAGCCAAGTGGTTCGGCAGGGGTTGGAAAATGAGCAGTTCTTC | CASSQVVRQGLENEQFF
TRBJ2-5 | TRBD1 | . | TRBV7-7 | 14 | TGTGCTAGCAGCTCGGGACAGGGGTCAGAGACCCAGTACTTC | CASSSGQGSETQYF